These T cell receptor beta chains were read from a single sample in a study of cytomegalovirus exposure and HLA in healthy donors. The protocol was immunoSEQ multiplex PCR, while the TCRdb copy is restricted to in-frame clones and leaves out a portion. The data show about 190,000 clones, 87% seen once. Sequenced input: PBMCs. All receptors come from a man under 40 in good health and CMV-seronegative. CDR3s include the opening cysteine and the closing phenylalanine or tryptophan. The D gene is left open where the match is weak. Rows give clone size only sometimes, using once, few, many, or a class for an expanded clone.

d_call	cdr3_length	v_call	clone_size	j_call	cdr3_nt	cdr3_aa
TRBD1	15	TRBV4-3	.	TRBJ2-3	TGCGCCAGCAGCCTCCGACAGGGGGCCTGGGATACGCAGTATTTT	CASSLRQGAWDTQYF
.	14	TRBV18	.	TRBJ2-7	TGTGCCAGCTCACCCCCCAGCCCGGGCTACGAGCAGTACTTC	CASSPPSPGYEQYF
TRBD2	15	TRBV6-6	.	TRBJ2-3	TGTGCCAGCGAAGGACTAGCGGGGGGCACAGATACGCAGTATTTT	CASEGLAGGTDTQYF
.	12	TRBV7-9	.	TRBJ1-6	TGTGCCAGCAGCCAGGTAGAAAGAGACACGGAATTT	CASSQVERDTEF
.	14	TRBV15	.	TRBJ1-3	TGTGCCACCAGCACATCGAGCTCTGGAAACACCATATATTTT	CATSTSSSGNTIYF
.	15	TRBV6-5	.	TRBJ2-7	TGTGCCAGCAGCCGGCCTTTAGCGGAGTCCTACGAGCAGTACTTC	CASSRPLAESYEQYF
.	14	TRBV19	once	TRBJ1-1	TGTGCCAGTAGTAGGCCTCCTCGAGGGACTGAAGCTTTCTTT	CASSRPPRGTEAFF
.	14	TRBV7-2	.	TRBJ2-2	TGTGCCAGCAGCTTCTCAGGGCTCACCGGGGAGCTGTTTTTT	CASSFSGLTGELFF
.	14	TRBV19	once	TRBJ2-3	TGTGCCAGTAGTATTTTTGAGGGTTCGGATACGCAGTATTTT	CASSIFEGSDTQYF
.	19	TRBV19	once	TRBJ2-5	TGTGCCAGTAGTATTGAGAGCGGTGGCAGGCCCGGCTTGCAAGAGACCCAGTACTTC	CASSIESGGRPGLQETQYF
.	15	TRBV2	.	TRBJ2-3	TGTGCCAGCAGTAATGACAGGCTTGACACAGATACGCAGTATTTT	CASSNDRLDTDTQYF
TRBD1	16	TRBV7-9	.	TRBJ2-2	TGTGCCAGCAGCTTTTATCGAGGGGGCGCAACCGGGGAGCTGTTTTTT	CASSFYRGGATGELFF
.	20	TRBV14	once	TRBJ1-2	TGTGCCAGCAGCCCACACACTCGCGGGGCCACTAAAGAAGCTAACTATGGCTACACCTTC	CASSPHTRGATKEANYGYTF
TRBD2	15	TRBV7-2	.	TRBJ2-7	TGTGCCAGCAGCCCCGACTTAGCGGGGAGCTGGGAGCAGTACTTC	CASSPDLAGSWEQYF
TRBD1	14	TRBV5-1	.	TRBJ2-1	TGCGCCAGCAGCTTACCGACAGGGACAAATGAGCAGTTCTTC	CASSLPTGTNEQFF
.	12	TRBV6-5	.	TRBJ2-3	TGTGCCAGCAGAGCTAGCACAGATACGCAGTATTTT	CASRASTDTQYF
TRBD1	15	TRBV6-5	.	TRBJ2-5	TGTGCCAGCAGTGTGACAGGGGGGCCCCCAGAGACCCAGTACTTC	CASSVTGGPPETQYF
.	14	TRBV21-1	few	TRBJ1-1	TGTGCCAGCAGATCGGACATGTCCGACACTGAAGCTTTCTTT	CASRSDMSDTEAFF
.	13	TRBV12-1	.	TRBJ2-7	TGTGCCAGCAGGGGGAGGAGCTCCTACGAGCAGTACTTC	CASRGRSSYEQYF
TRBD1	15	TRBV5-1	.	TRBJ2-3	TGCGCCAGCAGCGGCCGGGACAGGGGGTTAGATACGCAGTATTTT	CASSGRDRGLDTQYF
.	13	TRBV7-2	.	TRBJ1-5	TGTGCCAGCAGCTCCCATAGCAATCAGCCCCAGCATTTT	CASSSHSNQPQHF
.	11	TRBV7-2	.	TRBJ2-7	TGTGCCAGCAGCCTTACCTACGAGCAGTACTTC	CASSLTYEQYF
TRBD1	17	TRBV28	.	TRBJ1-1	TGTGCCAGCAGTTTAGGCGGGACAGGGGTCTGGGGCACTGAAGCTTTCTTT	CASSLGGTGVWGTEAFF
TRBD1	15	TRBV10-1	.	TRBJ2-5	TGCGCCAGCAGTGACCGGACAGGGGCCCAAGAGACCCAGTACTTC	CASSDRTGAQETQYF
.	15	TRBV11-2	.	TRBJ2-7	TGTGCCAGCAGCTTAGGTGACGCCGGGTTCTACGAGCAGTACTTC	CASSLGDAGFYEQYF
TRBD2	15	TRBV14	.	TRBJ2-5	TGTGCCAGCAGCCAGGAAACTAGCGGAGAAGGGACCCAGTACTTC	CASSQETSGEGTQYF
TRBD1	15	TRBV30	.	TRBJ1-2	TGTGCCTGGACTACTCTGGGACAGGGGGCGGTTGGCTACACCTTC	CAWTTLGQGAVGYTF
TRBD1	17	TRBV19	.	TRBJ1-5	TGTGCCAGTAGTATAAGTAGGGGACAGGGGCGTTATCAGCCCCAGCATTTT	CASSISRGQGRYQPQHF
.	15	TRBV5-5	.	TRBJ2-5	TGTGCCAGCACCCTGAGCGGACTACTGCGGGAGACCCAGTACTTC	CASTLSGLLRETQYF
TRBD1	14	TRBV28	.	TRBJ1-1	TGTGCCAGCAGGGCTTCTAACAGGGGGCTGGGTGCTTTCTTT	CASRASNRGLGAFF
.	15	TRBV18	.	TRBJ1-1	TGTGCCAGCTCACCACCTAACACGGGGAACACTGAAGCTTTCTTT	CASSPPNTGNTEAFF
TRBD2	17	TRBV6-4	.	TRBJ2-2	TGTGCCAGCAGTGACTCGGGGTTAGCGGGATCAACCGGGGAGCTGTTTTTT	CASSDSGLAGSTGELFF
.	16	TRBV5-1	.	TRBJ2-1	TGCGCCAGCAGCTTGGGCGAGCAGGGAAACTACAATGAGCAGTTCTTC	CASSLGEQGNYNEQFF